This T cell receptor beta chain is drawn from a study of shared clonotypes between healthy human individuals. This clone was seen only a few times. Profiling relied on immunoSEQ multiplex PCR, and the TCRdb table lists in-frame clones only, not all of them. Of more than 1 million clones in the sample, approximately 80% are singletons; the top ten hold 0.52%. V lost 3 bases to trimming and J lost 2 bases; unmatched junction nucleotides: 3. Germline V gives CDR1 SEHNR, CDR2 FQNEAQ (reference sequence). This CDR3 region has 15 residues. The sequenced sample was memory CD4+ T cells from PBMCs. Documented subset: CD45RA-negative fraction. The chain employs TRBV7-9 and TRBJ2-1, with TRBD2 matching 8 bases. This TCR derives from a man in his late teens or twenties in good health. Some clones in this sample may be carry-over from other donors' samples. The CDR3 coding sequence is TGTGCCAGCAGCTTTAGCGGGACTCCCTACAATGAGCAGTTCTTC. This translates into CASSFSGTPYNEQFF.